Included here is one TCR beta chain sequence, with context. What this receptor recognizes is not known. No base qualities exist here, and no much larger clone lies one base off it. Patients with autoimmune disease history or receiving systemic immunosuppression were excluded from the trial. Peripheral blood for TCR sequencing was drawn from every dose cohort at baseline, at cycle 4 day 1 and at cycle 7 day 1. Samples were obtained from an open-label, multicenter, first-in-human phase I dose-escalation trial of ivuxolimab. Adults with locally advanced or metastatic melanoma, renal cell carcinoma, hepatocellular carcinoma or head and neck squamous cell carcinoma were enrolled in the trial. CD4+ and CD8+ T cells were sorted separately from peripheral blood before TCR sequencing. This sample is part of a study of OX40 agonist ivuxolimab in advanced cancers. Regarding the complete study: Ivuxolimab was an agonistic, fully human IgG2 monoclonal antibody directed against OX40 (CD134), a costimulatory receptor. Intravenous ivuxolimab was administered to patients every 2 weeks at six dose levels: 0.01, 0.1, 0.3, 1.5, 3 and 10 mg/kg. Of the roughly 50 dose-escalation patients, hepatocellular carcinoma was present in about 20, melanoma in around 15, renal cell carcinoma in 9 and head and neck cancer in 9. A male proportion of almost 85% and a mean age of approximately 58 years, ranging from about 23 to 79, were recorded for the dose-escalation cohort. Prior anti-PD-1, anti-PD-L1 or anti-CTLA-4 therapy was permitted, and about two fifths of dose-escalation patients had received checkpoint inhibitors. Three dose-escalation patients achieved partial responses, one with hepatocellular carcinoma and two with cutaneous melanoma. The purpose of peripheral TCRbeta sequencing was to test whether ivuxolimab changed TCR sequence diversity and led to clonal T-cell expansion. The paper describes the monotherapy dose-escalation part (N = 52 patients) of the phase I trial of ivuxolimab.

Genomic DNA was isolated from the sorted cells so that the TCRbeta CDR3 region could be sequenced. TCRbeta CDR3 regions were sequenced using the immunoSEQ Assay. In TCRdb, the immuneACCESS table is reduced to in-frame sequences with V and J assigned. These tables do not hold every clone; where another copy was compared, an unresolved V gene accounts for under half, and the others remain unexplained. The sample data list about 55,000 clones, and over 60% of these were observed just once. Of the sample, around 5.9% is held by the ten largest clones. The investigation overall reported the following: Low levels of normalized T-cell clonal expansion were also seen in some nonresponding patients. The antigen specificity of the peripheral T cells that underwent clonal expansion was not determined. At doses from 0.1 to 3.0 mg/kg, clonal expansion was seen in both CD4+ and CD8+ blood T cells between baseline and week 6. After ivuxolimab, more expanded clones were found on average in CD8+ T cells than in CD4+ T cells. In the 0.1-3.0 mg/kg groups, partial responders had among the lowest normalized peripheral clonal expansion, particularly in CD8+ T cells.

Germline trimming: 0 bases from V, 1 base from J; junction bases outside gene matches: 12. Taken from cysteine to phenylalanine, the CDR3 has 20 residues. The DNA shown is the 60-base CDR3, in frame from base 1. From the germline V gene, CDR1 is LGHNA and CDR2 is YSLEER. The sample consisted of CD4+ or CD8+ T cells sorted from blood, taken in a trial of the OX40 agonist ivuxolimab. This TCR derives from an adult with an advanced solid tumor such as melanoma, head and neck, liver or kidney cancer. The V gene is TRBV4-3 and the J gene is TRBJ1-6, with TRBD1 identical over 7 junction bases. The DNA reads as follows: TGCGCCAGCAGCCAAGATATGGGACCGAACAGGGGATCCTATAATTCACCCCTCCACTTT. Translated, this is CASSQDMGPNRGSYNSPLHF.